The 13 T cell receptor beta chains reported below all come from one sample, sequenced in a study of OX40 agonist ivuxolimab in advanced cancers. Clones were read by immunoSEQ multiplex PCR, and TCRdb kept only the in-frame ones, dropping some. The data show 41,000 or so clones, with approximately 80% seen just once and roughly 21% held by the top ten. The material sequenced was CD4+ or CD8+ T cells sorted from blood, taken in a trial of the OX40 agonist ivuxolimab. Every receptor here comes from an adult with an advanced solid tumor such as melanoma, head and neck, liver or kidney cancer.

The V and J genes are TRBV29-1 and TRBJ2-5; weak D call: TRBD1 (6 bases). The V end lost 6 bases, the J end lost 3 bases, and 26 bases lay between the germline ends. This CDR3 spans 17 amino acids. CDR1 and CDR2 (germline): SQVTM, ANQGSEA. CDR3 sequence reads: CSVRAGALQIIKETQYF. The CDR3 nucleotides read TGCAGCGTCCGGGCAGGGGCGCTTCAGATCATAAAAGAGACCCAGTACTTC. Together with reference TRBV29-1 and TRBJ2-5, the CDR3 gives the full variable domain: SAVISQKPSRDICQRGTSLTIQCQVDSQVTMMFWYRQQPGQSLTLIATANQGSEATYESGFVIDKFPISRPNLTFSTLTVSNMSPEDSSIYLCSVRAGALQIIKETQYFGPGTRLLVL.

The chain has TRBV28 and TRBJ2-3; D might be TRBD2 (6 bases). The CDR3 runs to 16 residues. Trimming shortened V by 4 bases and J by 0 bases, and 14 bases separated the two germline ends. Germline values: CDR1 MDHEN, CDR2 SYDVKM. Written as DNA, the CDR3 is TGTGCCAGCAGTTCCTCCTTAGCGGAGAGCACAGATACGCAGTATTTT. It specifies CASSSSLAESTDTQYF. Based on the CDR3 plus reference TRBV28 and TRBJ2-3, the full variable domain is DVKVTQSSRYLVKRTGEKVFLECVQDMDHENMFWYRQDPGLGLRLIYFSYDVKMKEKGDIPEGYSVSREKKERFSLILESASTNQTSMYLCASSSSLAESTDTQYFGPGTRLTVL.

The chain is built from TRBV25-1 and TRBJ2-3, with unresolved D. Trimming stripped 5 bases from V and 2 bases from J, with 11 bases between. The CDR3 runs 14 residues. Per the germline V gene, CDR1 is MGHDK and CDR2 is SYGVNS. CDR3 DNA: TGTGCCAGCAGTAGTGCAGAGCCCACAGATACGCAGTATTTT. This translates into CASSSAEPTDTQYF.

This clone was detected once. The chain employs TRBV7-8 and TRBJ1-4; 9 bases agree with TRBD1. The length of the CDR3 is 18 residues. V shed 5 bases, J shed 2 bases, and the junction held 12 bases outside the gene matches. From germline, CDR1 is SGHVS and CDR2 FQNEAQ. This CDR3 reads CASSKRDRVLRTNEKLFF. Written as DNA, the CDR3 is TGTGCCAGCAGCAAACGGGACAGGGTCTTACGCACTAATGAAAAACTGTTTTTT.

V is TRBV19 and J is TRBJ2-2; TRBD2 agrees at 8 bases. Germline assignment: CDR1 LNHDA and CDR2 SQIVND (reference sequence). The CDR3 is made up of 15 amino acids. The trim removed 10 bases at V and 1 base at J, leaving 8 bases unmatched. As DNA, the CDR3 is TGTGCCACCAGCCTCAGCGGGAGGAACACCGGGGAGCTGTTTTTT. As protein: CATSLSGRNTGELFF.

This chain links TRBV10-3 with TRBJ2-2, with D tentatively TRBD2 (5 bases). The germline V gene has CDR1 ENHRY and CDR2 SYGVKD. V lost 7 bases to trimming and J lost 4 bases, with 13 bases between them. This CDR3 is built from 14 residues. The DNA of the CDR3 is TGTGCCATCAAGGCTAGCTTGGGCACCGGGGAGCTGTTTTTT. This codes for CAIKASLGTGELFF.

The rearrangement joins TRBV28 to TRBJ1-6; D uncertain. The CDR3 is 16 amino acids. V lost 2 bases to trimming and J lost 2 bases, with 10 bases between them. The germline V gene encodes CDR1 MDHEN and CDR2 SYDVKM. The CDR3 reads CASSLHRIPYNSPLHF. CDR3 DNA sequence: TGTGCCAGCAGTTTACATAGGATCCCCTATAATTCACCCCTCCACTTT. Full variable domain (rest looked up from reference TRBV28 and TRBJ1-6): DVKVTQSSRYLVKRTGEKVFLECVQDMDHENMFWYRQDPGLGLRLIYFSYDVKMKEKGDIPEGYSVSREKKERFSLILESASTNQTSMYLCASSLHRIPYNSPLHFGNGTRLTVT.

This clone was seen just once. The V gene is TRBV7-9, the J gene TRBJ2-1; D is unclear. This CDR3 has 13 amino acids. Deletions cut 5 bases from V and 9 bases from J, with 14 bases between. From germline, CDR1 is SEHNR and CDR2 FQNEAQ (reference sequence). This CDR3 reads CASSPPAEGEQFF. The DNA of the CDR3 is TGTGCCAGCAGCCCTCCCGCGGAAGGTGAGCAGTTCTTC.

The chain carries TRBV6-5 and TRBJ2-7, with D possibly TRBD2 on 6 matching bases. From germline, CDR1 is MNHEY and CDR2 SVGAGI. Trimming left V 6 bases short and J 4 bases short, with 16 bases between. There are 14 residues in the CDR3. The CDR3 reads CASRAEGGSYEQYF. Written as DNA, the CDR3 is TGTGCCAGCAGGGCGGAGGGAGGATCGTACGAGCAGTACTTC.

The chain couples TRBV9 to TRBJ2-3; D is uncertain. CDR1 is SGDLS and CDR2 is YYNGEE in the germline V gene. V was pared by 0 bases and J by 9 bases, with 5 bases between. The CDR3 is 11 residues long. The CDR3 region is CASSVESTQYF. CDR3 in DNA: TGTGCCAGCAGCGTAGAGTCAACGCAGTATTTT.

This sequence joins TRBV5-1 and TRBJ2-3; 7 bases line up with TRBD2. Germline assignment: CDR1 SGHRS and CDR2 YFSETQ. V lost 3 bases to trimming and J lost 4 bases; unmatched junction nucleotides: 5. The CDR3 extends over 14 amino acids. The CDR3 loop reads CASSSGGISDTQYF. The CDR3 DNA follows: TGCGCCAGCAGCTCCGGGGGGATATCAGATACGCAGTATTTT.

The CDR3 DNA is TGTGCCAGCAGCTCCGGGACTAGCGGGGGGGCCGCCACCGGGGAGCTGTTTTTT. Its protein is CASSSGTSGGAATGELFF. The rearrangement joins TRBV5-6 to TRBJ2-2; 16 nucleotides align to TRBD2. Germline CDR1 reads SGHDT; CDR2 reads YYEEEE. The CDR3 runs to 18 residues. V dropped 3 bases and J dropped 4; count of bases not matched to a gene: 6.

This clone has a single count. CDR3 nucleotides: TGTGCCAGCAGCTCGAACGGGGCGAGCAATCAGCCCCAGCATTTT. Its translation: CASSSNGASNQPQHF. The chain combines TRBV5-6 with TRBJ1-5, with D perhaps matching TRBD1 (5 bases). Germline V gene data show CDR1 as SGHDT and CDR2 as YYEEEE. The ends were cut back, 3 bases at V and 1 base at J, with 11 bases in the middle. The CDR3 extends over 15 amino acids.